This entry lists 27 T cell receptor beta chains sequenced from one sample in a study of OX40 agonist ivuxolimab in advanced cancers. Sequenced by immunoSEQ multiplex PCR; TCRdb stores in-frame clones only, minus some. The table shows around 78,000 clones, with around 87% occurring only once. The sample in question was CD4+ or CD8+ T cells sorted from blood, obtained in a trial of the OX40 agonist ivuxolimab. Receptors were obtained from an adult with an advanced solid tumor such as melanoma, head and neck, liver or kidney cancer.

The V and J genes are TRBV12-5 and TRBJ2-2; TRBD2 matches 7 bases. This CDR3 is built from 18 residues. The ends lost 1 base at V and 2 bases at J; junction bases unmatched: 10. Germline CDR1 LGHNT, CDR2 FRNRAP. The CDR3 nucleotides are TGTGCTAGTGGTTTGGGCCATGTAGCGGGTAGAAACACCGGGGAGCTGTTTTTT. This sequence encodes CASGLGHVAGRNTGELFF.

V is TRBV28 and J is TRBJ2-2; 8 positions match TRBD2. The V gene end was trimmed by 8 bases and the J gene end by 8 bases; junction bases not matched to a gene: 10. This CDR3 is built from 14 residues. The germline gives CDR1 MDHEN, CDR2 SYDVKM. The CDR3: CASGSGGNQGELFF. The CDR3 DNA follows: TGTGCCAGCGGAAGCGGGGGCAATCAGGGGGAGCTGTTTTTT.

This clone was seen only a few times. This chain connects TRBV7-2 to TRBJ1-1; D remains ambiguous. The ends were cut back, 3 bases at V and 1 base at J, with 6 bases in the middle. Germline CDR1 is SGHTA and CDR2 is FQGNSA. This CDR3 is built from 13 residues. CDR3 nucleotide sequence: TGTGCCAGCAGCTTTGGGGAGAACACTGAAGCTTTCTTT. As protein: CASSFGENTEAFF.

This clone has just one count. This chain links TRBV7-3 with TRBJ1-1; no reliable D call. Germline values: CDR1 SGHTA, CDR2 FQGTGA. CDR3 size: 13 residues. V gave up 5 bases and J gave up 3 bases, with 10 bases separating them. This CDR3 is CASSPGPDTEAFF. The CDR3 coding sequence is TGTGCCAGCAGCCCCGGGCCCGACACTGAAGCTTTCTTT.

This clone has only one observation. V usage is TRBV6-1 and J usage is TRBJ1-1; D is unresolved. V was trimmed by 1 base and J by 10 bases, leaving 16 bases between them. Germline lookup yields CDR1 MNHNS and CDR2 SASEGT. The CDR3 runs 14 residues. The CDR3 protein is CASSEEKSRVVAFF. Written as DNA, the CDR3 is TGTGCCAGCAGTGAAGAGAAATCCCGGGTTGTAGCTTTCTTT.

The CDR3 DNA is TGTGCCAGCAGCTTACAAGCCCTCCCCCGTACGCAGTATTTT. It codes for CASSLQALPRTQYF. The V call is TRBV7-8, the J call TRBJ2-3; D is undetermined. Germline-derived CDR1 and CDR2 are SGHVS and FQNEAQ. The CDR3 totals 14 residues. Trimming took 2 bases from V and 8 from J, leaving 14 bases between them.

The V and J genes are TRBV19 and TRBJ2-7; 14 bases are shared with TRBD2. Germline CDR1 reads LNHDA; CDR2 reads SQIVND (reference sequence). The CDR3 consists of 16 residues. V was pared by 2 bases and J by 2 bases, with 2 bases of the junction left unmatched. The CDR3 DNA sequence: TGTGCCAGTAGTATATCGACTAGCGGGAGGGCCTACGAGCAGTACTTC. This codes for CASSISTSGRAYEQYF.

The chain employs TRBV11-2 and TRBJ2-1, with D possibly TRBD2 on 6 matching bases. V was pared by 5 bases and J by 1 base, with 9 bases between. Germline CDR1 reads SGHAT; CDR2 reads FQNNGV. The CDR3 length is 14 residues. The CDR3 DNA reads TGTGCCAGCAGCCGCGGGATTTCCTACAATGAGCAGTTCTTC. Translation gives CASSRGISYNEQFF.

The rearrangement uses TRBV19 and TRBJ1-2; 12 bases fit TRBD1. V gave up 10 bases and J gave up 6 bases; unmatched junction bases: 9. In germline, CDR1 is LNHDA, CDR2 SQIVND (reference sequence). The CDR3 contains 14 residues. The CDR3 sequence is CATTRGQGADGYTF. CDR3 nucleotides: TGTGCCACTACCCGGGGACAGGGGGCTGATGGCTACACCTTC.

The V call is TRBV4-2, the J call TRBJ2-7, with D uncertain. CDR1 is LGHNA and CDR2 is YNFKEQ in the germline V gene. The CDR3 runs to 13 residues. The V end was cut by 0 bases, the J end by 4 bases, with 7 bases between. The CDR3 protein is CASSQDLRYEQYF. The CDR3 bases are TGTGCCAGCAGCCAAGATTTGAGATACGAGCAGTACTTC.

The chain carries TRBV29-1 and TRBJ2-1; D possibly uses TRBD1 or TRBD2 (5 bases each). CDR1 and CDR2 (germline): SQVTM, ANQGSEA. This CDR3 region has 12 residues. Deletions cut 6 bases from V and 7 bases from J, with 13 bases between. Here the CDR3 reads CSVATGPNEQFF. CDR3 sequence (DNA): TGCAGCGTGGCCACGGGGCCAAATGAGCAGTTCTTC.

The CDR3 nucleotides read TGTGCCAGTAGTACAAATCACTTGACAGGTGCTTCTAAACTTTTGAATCAGCCCCAGCATTTT. Amino acids: CASSTNHLTGASKLLNQPQHF. This sequence joins TRBV19 and TRBJ1-5; a possible D gene is TRBD1 (6 bases). The CDR3 runs 21 residues. Germline-derived CDR1 and CDR2 are LNHDA and SQIVND (reference sequence). Trimming took off 4 bases at V and 4 bases at J, with 32 bases between the two ends.

This clone has only a few counts. The rearrangement uses TRBV25-1 and TRBJ2-7; 11 positions match TRBD1. The V gene end was trimmed by 3 bases and the J gene end by 7 bases; junction bases not matched to a gene: 8. The CDR3 is 15 residues long. Germline loops: CDR1 MGHDK, CDR2 SYGVNS. The CDR3 is CASSDPGQGEGEQYF. In DNA form, the CDR3 reads TGTGCCAGCAGTGACCCGGGACAGGGGGAGGGGGAGCAGTACTTC.

The chain recombines TRBV29-1 with TRBJ2-1; tentative D call: TRBD1 (6 bases). The CDR3 loop spans 16 amino acids. Trimming left V 3 bases short and J 0 bases short, with 15 bases between. Germline V gene data show CDR1 as SQVTM and CDR2 as ANQGSEA. The CDR3 is CSVDGTGQSSYNEQFF. CDR3 coding DNA: TGCAGCGTTGACGGAACAGGACAGAGCTCCTACAATGAGCAGTTCTTC.

The chain employs TRBV2 and TRBJ1-5; no firm D call. The ends were cut back, 7 bases at V and 2 bases at J, with 9 bases in the middle. In germline, CDR1 is SNHLY, CDR2 FYNNEI. There are 13 residues in the CDR3. CDR3 nucleotide sequence: TGTGCCAGCAAAGGTATGGGCAATCAGCCCCAGCATTTT. Protein sequence: CASKGMGNQPQHF.

The CDR3 loop is CASSRDRGTEAFF. In DNA form, the CDR3 reads TGTGCCAGCAGCCGTGACAGGGGGACTGAAGCTTTCTTT. The V call is TRBV13, the J call TRBJ1-1; 9 bases align to TRBD1. The germline V gene encodes CDR1 PRHDT and CDR2 FYEKMQ (reference sequence). V dropped 5 bases and J dropped 5; count of bases not matched to a gene: 3. This CDR3 is built from 13 residues.

J is TRBJ1-3 and V is TRBV11-3; D remains unclear. The CDR3 is 14 residues long. Germline V gene lookup returns CDR1 SGHNT and CDR2 YENEEA. The ends were cut back, 2 bases at V and 0 bases at J, with 5 bases in the middle. CDR3 nucleotides: TGTGCCAGCAGCTTACAGAGCTCTGGAAACACCATATATTTT. This sequence encodes CASSLQSSGNTIYF.

This chain connects TRBV5-4 to TRBJ2-1; a weak D match, TRBD1 (6 bases). V dropped 0 bases and J dropped 4 bases, with 11 bases sitting between them. The CDR3 runs 15 residues. The germline V gene has CDR1 SGHNT and CDR2 YYREEE (reference sequence). As DNA, the CDR3 is TGTGCCAGCAGCTTGGGCGGACAGCATTACAATGAGCAGTTCTTC. It is translated as CASSLGGQHYNEQFF.

Only one count was recorded for this clone. The rearrangement joins TRBV2 to TRBJ2-2, with no clear D. The germline V and J ends were trimmed by 3 bases and 7 bases, with 9 bases remaining between them. Germline CDR1 reads SNHLY; CDR2 reads FYNNEI. The CDR3 has 13 residues. The CDR3 DNA sequence: TGTGCCAGCAGTGATGTCTGGCACGGGGAGCTGTTTTTT. Its protein is CASSDVWHGELFF.

V usage is TRBV10-3 and J usage is TRBJ2-7; 11 nucleotides agree with TRBD2. V shed 0 bases and J 0 bases; nucleotides not matched to a gene: 7. Germline V gene lookup returns CDR1 ENHRY and CDR2 SYGVKD. The CDR3 runs to 18 residues. CDR3 region: CAISESWASGGSSYEQYF. DNA for the CDR3: TGTGCCATCAGTGAGTCCTGGGCTAGCGGGGGGAGCTCCTACGAGCAGTACTTC.

The chain combines TRBV10-3 with TRBJ2-7, with 7 positions matching TRBD1. This CDR3 has 14 residues. The germline gives CDR1 ENHRY, CDR2 SYGVKD. With 10 bases clipped from V and 0 bases from J, the junction kept 9 bases outside the gene matches. CDR3 coding DNA: TGTGCCACCGACCCCGGGACAGCCTCCTACGAGCAGTACTTC. Its protein is CATDPGTASYEQYF.

V gene TRBV4-3 combines with J gene TRBJ2-5; TRBD2 agrees at 7 bases. With V trimmed by 0 bases and J by 5 bases, 9 bases remained unmatched. The CDR3 has 16 residues. Germline V gene lookup returns CDR1 LGHNA and CDR2 YSLEER. CDR3 bases: TGCGCCAGCAGCCAAGATCATCCAGCGGGATTGGAGACCCAGTACTTC. Encoded protein: CASSQDHPAGLETQYF.

This clone was found once. The chain combines TRBV6-1 with TRBJ1-5; D is undetermined. The CDR3 has 11 amino acids. V gave up 7 bases and J gave up 9 bases, with 10 bases separating them. Germline V lookup: CDR1 MNHNS, CDR2 SASEGT. This CDR3 reads CASKQPGPQHF. CDR3 sequence (DNA): TGTGCCAGCAAACAACCGGGGCCCCAGCATTTT.

V and J are TRBV21-1 and TRBJ1-3; TRBD1 is the table's D call, not checked against the DNA. TRBV21-1 is deemed a pseudogene. CDR3 length equals 16 residues. The CDR3: CASSKAQTTGGNTIYF. The CDR3 DNA reads TGTGCCAGCAGCAAAGCGCAGACCACAGGTGGAAACACCATATATTTT.

The CDR3, as DNA: TGTGCCAGCAGCGTGGGACCCGCTAGCTTGGCCTACAATGAGCAGTTCTTC. This codes for CASSVGPASLAYNEQFF. The chain couples TRBV9 to TRBJ2-1, with D perhaps being TRBD1 or TRBD2 (5 bases each). Looked up from germline, CDR1 is SGDLS and CDR2 is YYNGEE. V lost 2 bases and J lost 2, with 17 bases in between. There are 17 residues in the CDR3. Based on the CDR3 plus reference TRBV9 and TRBJ2-1, the full variable domain is DSGVTQTPKHLITATGQRVTLRCSPRSGDLSVYWYQQSLDQGLQFLIQYYNGEERAKGNILERFSAQQFPDLHSELNLSSLELGDSALYFCASSVGPASLAYNEQFFGPGTRLTVL.

The table lists this clone with a few counts. This sequence joins TRBV4-2 and TRBJ1-2; maybe TRBD1 (6 bases). The germline V gene encodes CDR1 LGHNA and CDR2 YNFKEQ. The V gene lost 4 bases and the J gene lost 3 bases, with 15 bases spanning the gap. The CDR3 extends over 15 amino acids. The DNA of the CDR3 is TGTGCCAGCAGCCGCGAAGGGGACAAGTACTATGGCTACACCTTC. It translates to CASSREGDKYYGYTF.

V gene TRBV10-3 combines with J gene TRBJ2-1; 10 bases line up with TRBD2. Trimming at V came to 5 bases and at J to 2 bases, leaving 3 bases not matched to a gene. The germline V gene has CDR1 ENHRY and CDR2 SYGVKD. The CDR3 consists of 15 residues. CDR3 coding DNA: TGTGCCATCAGTTTAGCGGGAGGTACCTACAATGAGCAGTTCTTC. This encodes CAISLAGGTYNEQFF.